The rows below give T cell receptor beta chains drawn from one sample of a study of cytomegalovirus exposure and HLA in healthy donors. Profiling relied on immunoSEQ multiplex PCR, and the TCRdb table lists in-frame clones only, not all of them. The repertoire consists of approximately 280,000 clones, with about nine tenths occurring once and the leading ten covering 4%. The sequencing sample was made of PBMCs. The receptors derive from a man in his forties or fifties in good health and CMV-seropositive. Each CDR3 is given with its conserved first and last residue. D genes are given only for firm matches. Size tells how often a clone was seen (once, few, many) or the class of an expanded clone, and some rows leave it out.

j_gene	abundance	v_gene	d_gene	CDR3aa	CDR3nt
TRBJ2-7	-	TRBV27	-	CASRSRGFDEQYF	TGTGCCAGCAGGAGCAGGGGCTTTGACGAGCAGTACTTC
TRBJ2-3	few	TRBV27	TRBD2	CASRAFSGRAGDTQYF	TGTGCCAGCAGAGCTTTTAGCGGGAGGGCCGGAGATACGCAGTATTTT
TRBJ1-2	-	TRBV28	-	CASRGLLEMGRSF	TGTGCCAGCCGGGGACTATTAGAGATGGGCCGGAGCTTC
TRBJ2-1	-	TRBV11-3	TRBD2	CASSWTSGSHNEQFF	TGTGCCAGCAGCTGGACTAGCGGGAGCCACAATGAGCAGTTCTTC
TRBJ2-7	few	TRBV29-1	TRBD1	CSVGTGFPSYEQYF	TGCAGCGTCGGGACAGGATTTCCCTCCTACGAGCAGTACTTC
TRBJ2-7	-	TRBV7-9	TRBD1	CASRPGQANSYEQYF	TGTGCCAGCCGCCCCGGACAGGCAAACTCCTACGAGCAGTACTTC
TRBJ2-7	-	TRBV5-1	-	CASSLLGYEQYF	TGCGCCAGCAGCTTGCTCGGCTACGAGCAGTACTTC
TRBJ2-6	-	TRBV5-1	TRBD1	CASSLVTTGTGSSGANVLTF	TGCGCCAGCAGCTTGGTCACAACCGGGACAGGGTCCTCTGGGGCCAACGTCCTGACTTTC
TRBJ2-1	-	TRBV5-4	TRBD2	CASSPGLAGYNEQFF	TGTGCCAGCAGCCCCGGACTAGCGGGTTACAATGAGCAGTTCTTC
TRBJ2-3	-	TRBV5-1	TRBD2	CASSLNPHPSGASGLTDTQYF	TGCGCCAGCAGCTTGAACCCCCATCCCTCCGGCGCTAGCGGGTTAACAGATACGCAGTATTTT
TRBJ2-2	-	TRBV14	TRBD2	CASSQENLAGITGELFF	TGTGCCAGCAGCCAAGAGAACCTAGCGGGAATCACCGGGGAGCTGTTTTTT
TRBJ1-5	few	TRBV18	-	CASSRGGEQPQHF	TGTGCCAGCTCCCGGGGGGGGGAACAGCCCCAGCATTTT
TRBJ2-7	-	TRBV27	TRBD2	CASSPPGTSGSYEQYF	TGTGCCAGCAGTCCTCCCGGGACTAGCGGGAGCTACGAGCAGTACTTC
TRBJ1-2	-	TRBV29-1	TRBD1	CSVAEARGYGYTF	TGCAGCGTGGCCGAGGCCAGGGGGTATGGCTACACCTTC
TRBJ2-7	once	TRBV27	TRBD2	CASRGLAGGFFYEQYF	TGTGCCAGCAGGGGACTAGCGGGAGGATTCTTCTACGAGCAGTACTTC
TRBJ1-5	few	TRBV4-3	-	CASSQDRARNQPQHF	TGCGCCAGCAGCCAAGACAGGGCGAGAAATCAGCCCCAGCATTTT
TRBJ1-3	-	TRBV27	TRBD1	CASSVTGGPGNTIYF	TGTGCCAGCAGTGTTACAGGGGGGCCTGGAAACACCATATATTTT
TRBJ2-2	-	TRBV6-5	-	CASSYISGSLGGELFF	TGTGCCAGCAGTTACATTTCCGGGAGTTTGGGCGGGGAGCTGTTTTTT
TRBJ1-2	-	TRBV6-6	TRBD1	CASSPPGTGTFGGYTF	TGTGCCAGCAGCCCACCCGGGACAGGGACTTTCGGTGGCTACACCTTC
TRBJ1-1	-	TRBV13	-	CASSNRGNTEAFF	TGTGCCAGCAGCAACCGCGGGAACACTGAAGCTTTCTTT
TRBJ2-2	-	TRBV7-3	-	CASSLTGTNTRELFF	TGTGCCAGCAGCTTGACTGGAACGAACACCAGGGAGCTGTTTTTT
TRBJ1-5	-	TRBV4-2	-	CASSQEGRNNQPQHF	TGTGCCAGCAGCCAAGAGGGGCGGAACAATCAGCCCCAGCATTTT
TRBJ2-5	-	TRBV9	TRBD2	CASSVGTSGSIGETQYF	TGTGCCAGCAGCGTTGGGACTAGCGGGAGTATCGGAGAGACCCAGTACTTC
TRBJ1-2	few	TRBV5-4	TRBD1	CASSLGTGGIYGYTF	TGTGCCAGCAGCTTGGGGACAGGGGGGATCTATGGCTACACCTTC
TRBJ2-5	once	TRBV2	-	CASNRGARETQYF	TGTGCCAGCAATCGGGGGGCGAGGGAGACCCAGTACTTC
TRBJ2-3	once	TRBV27	-	CASSITAIDTQYF	TGTGCCAGCAGTATCACAGCTATAGATACGCAGTATTTT
TRBJ2-2	-	TRBV9	TRBD2	CASSVVSGRDGELFF	TGTGCCAGCAGCGTAGTTTCGGGGAGGGACGGGGAGCTGTTTTTT
TRBJ2-5	-	TRBV7-8	TRBD1	CASSLGGQGPQETQYF	TGTGCCAGCAGCTTAGGAGGACAGGGGCCCCAAGAGACCCAGTACTTC
TRBJ2-4	-	TRBV2	-	CASSESVNIQYF	TGTGCCAGCAGTGAGTCGGTAAACATTCAGTACTTC
TRBJ2-3	few	TRBV7-6	TRBD2	CASSNSGTSGSSPTHTQYF	TGTGCCAGCAGCAATTCCGGGACTAGCGGGAGTTCCCCCACGCATACGCAGTATTTT
TRBJ1-2	once	TRBV7-2	TRBD1	CASSLNRGDGYTF	TGTGCCAGCAGCTTAAACAGGGGTGATGGCTACACCTTC
TRBJ2-1	-	TRBV4-1	TRBD2	CASSQDLSGRGYNEQFF	TGCGCCAGCAGCCAAGATCTGAGCGGGAGGGGGTACAATGAGCAGTTCTTC
TRBJ2-5	-	TRBV7-9	TRBD1	CASSFRDSQETQYF	TGTGCCAGCAGCTTCCGGGACAGCCAAGAGACCCAGTACTTC
TRBJ2-7	-	TRBV30	TRBD2	CAWSWTRDEQYF	TGTGCCTGGAGCTGGACTAGGGACGAGCAGTACTTC
TRBJ1-2	-	TRBV2	-	CASRGGTSNYGYTF	TGTGCCAGCAGGGGGGGGACTTCTAACTATGGCTACACCTTC
TRBJ1-2	-	TRBV28	-	CASNLSRGSYTF	TGTGCCAGCAACCTTTCCAGGGGAAGCTACACCTTC
TRBJ2-5	-	TRBV4-3	-	CASSQDLGQNKKETQYF	TGCGCCAGCAGCCAAGACCTCGGACAGAATAAAAAAGAGACCCAGTACTTC
TRBJ2-7	-	TRBV4-3	TRBD2	CASSQDRGGYEQYF	TGCGCCAGCAGCCAAGATCGGGGGGGGTACGAGCAGTACTTC
TRBJ1-2	-	TRBV29-1	-	CSVEPAGVIDGYTF	TGCAGCGTTGAACCTGCAGGGGTGATCGATGGCTACACCTTC
TRBJ2-7	-	TRBV25-1	TRBD2	CASSGPQRESPYEQYF	TGTGCCAGCAGTGGACCCCAGCGGGAGTCCCCCTACGAGCAGTACTTC
TRBJ2-7	once	TRBV11-1	-	CASGRGGREFYEQYF	TGTGCCAGCGGCCGGGGTGGGAGAGAATTCTACGAGCAGTACTTC
TRBJ1-5	-	TRBV6-5	TRBD1	CASSTTGAGQPQHF	TGTGCCAGCAGTACGACAGGGGCTGGGCAGCCCCAGCATTTT